One T cell receptor beta chain is described in this entry. Antigen unknown. The data were taken from a study of Ad26.COV2.S vaccination and SARS-CoV-2 variants. General study findings and limits: Possibly, TCR breadth and depth analyses underestimated total T cell responses.

Clones were sequenced by immunoSEQ multiplex PCR, and TCRdb holds only the in-frame ones, with some missing. In the table there are about 480,000 clones, around nine tenths of which are singletons. Sample treatment: some 19 received Ad26.COV2.S at low or high dose, single or two shots; roughly five received placebo; per-sample allocation not given. On day 63 after the first injection, vaccine and placebo recipients gave samples. In the vaccine, an Ad26 vector expressed the SARS-CoV-2 spike of the Wuhan strain. This clonotype originated in a person aged 18-60 years who received the Ad26.COV2.S COVID-19 vaccine or a placebo. This sample comprised peripheral blood, obtained in a trial of Ad26.COV2.S vaccine versus placebo.

This chain's CDR3 is CASSPRERTGELFF. DNA for the CDR3: TGTGCCAGTAGTCCGCGGGAGAGGACCGGGGAGCTGTTTTTT. This rearrangement joins TRBV19 to TRBJ2-2; 7 bases fit TRBD2. The CDR3 consists of 14 residues. From germline, CDR1 is LNHDA and CDR2 SQIVND (reference sequence). The V and J ends lost 5 bases and 5 bases, in that order; junction bases with no gene match: 5.